This T cell receptor beta chain was sequenced for a study of CD8 T cells in Susac syndrome. Germline CDR1 LGHDT, CDR2 YNNKEL (reference sequence). The V end was cut by 0 bases, the J end by 4 bases, with 6 bases between. The length of the CDR3 is 13 residues. Sequencing targeted TCR beta in blood CD8+ and CD4+ T cells. The patients who served as multiple sclerosis controls were treatment-naive and had stable or active relapsing-remitting disease that fulfilled the revised McDonald criteria. RNA in amounts of roughly 0.5 to 1 ug was reverse transcribed with random hexamers. The TCR beta CDR3 was amplified by immunoSEQ multiplex PCR across 54 Vbeta, 13 Jbeta. MiXCR, run by TCRdb on the immunoSEQ multiplex PCR reads, gives a single entry per CDR3 protein. Counted here are roughly 330,000 distinct CDR3 sequences, roughly 94% occurring once; the ten biggest clones make up over 0.065%.

The chain combines TRBV3-1 with TRBJ1-1; D not resolved. The receptor was derived from a human donor with multiple sclerosis. The material sequenced was CD4+ T cells from PBMCs. The CDR3 region is CASSQEVFTEAFF. CDR3 DNA sequence: TGTGCCAGCAGCCAAGAGGTCTTCACTGAAGCTTTCTTT.